This T cell receptor (gamma chain) was identified during a study of gamma delta lymphoproliferative disorders and STAT genes. The CDR3 has 15 residues. V gave up 0 bases and J gave up 4 bases; unmatched junction bases: 5. Germline values: CDR1 EGSNGY, CDR2 YDSYNSKV. TCRdb re-called the multiplex PCR reads through CATT. The sample lists around 1,100 gamma-chain clones; 15% to 25% were seen once. Sequencing used genomic DNA taken from PBMCs of patients and controls. This clone is medium-sized in the sample. This clonotype originated in a human donor in good health. The rearrangement uses TRGV2 and TRGJP1. In the absence of a J gene in TCRdb, the DNA was matched to germline to assign it here. The sample consisted of blood. CDR3: CATWDGPGTGWFKIF. The CDR3 nucleotides read TGTGCCACCTGGGACGGGCCGGGCACTGGTTGGTTCAAGATATTT.